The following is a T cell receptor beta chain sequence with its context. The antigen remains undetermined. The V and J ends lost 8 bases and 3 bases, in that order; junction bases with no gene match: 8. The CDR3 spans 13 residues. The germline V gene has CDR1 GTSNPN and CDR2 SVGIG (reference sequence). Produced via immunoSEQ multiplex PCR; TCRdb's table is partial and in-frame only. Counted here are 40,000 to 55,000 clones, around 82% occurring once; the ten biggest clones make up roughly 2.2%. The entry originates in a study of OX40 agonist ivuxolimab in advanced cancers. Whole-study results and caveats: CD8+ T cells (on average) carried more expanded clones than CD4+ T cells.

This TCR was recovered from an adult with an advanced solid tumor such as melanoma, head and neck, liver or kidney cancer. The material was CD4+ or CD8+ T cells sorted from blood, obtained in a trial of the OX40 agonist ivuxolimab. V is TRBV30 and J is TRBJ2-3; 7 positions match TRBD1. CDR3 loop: CAGRQGVTDTQYF. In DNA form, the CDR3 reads TGTGCCGGCCGACAGGGTGTGACAGATACGCAGTATTTT.